The following is a TCR beta chain sequence with its context. Its antigen remains unidentified. The identical CDR3 is also encoded by other nucleotide sequences in the sample. The CDR3 is 13 amino acids. V lost 2 bases, J lost 5 bases, and 6 bases lay in between. The V gene's germline CDR1 is SNHLY and CDR2 FYNNEI. A multiplex PCR was run with 60 Vbeta primers and 13 Jbeta primers. Some clones are missing from TCRdb's copy, which holds only in-frame ones; the method was immunoSEQ multiplex PCR. The table has under 200,000 clones, roughly an eighth seen once. The data stem from a study of cytomegalovirus exposure and HLA in healthy donors. Whereas donors were nominally healthy upon sampling, unrecorded immune exposures were probable. Whole-study results and caveats: Accounts indicate the classifier identified cytomegalovirus status with strong specificity and sensitivity. Only CMV serostatus was available as immune exposure information.

The sample was PBMCs. This clonotype was obtained from a man in his fifties in good health and CMV-seropositive. This chain uses TRBV2 with TRBJ2-2; weak D call: TRBD2 (5 bases). DNA for the CDR3: TGTGCCAGCAGTGAAACGGGGACCGGGGAGCTGTTTTTT. This gives the protein CASSETGTGELFF.